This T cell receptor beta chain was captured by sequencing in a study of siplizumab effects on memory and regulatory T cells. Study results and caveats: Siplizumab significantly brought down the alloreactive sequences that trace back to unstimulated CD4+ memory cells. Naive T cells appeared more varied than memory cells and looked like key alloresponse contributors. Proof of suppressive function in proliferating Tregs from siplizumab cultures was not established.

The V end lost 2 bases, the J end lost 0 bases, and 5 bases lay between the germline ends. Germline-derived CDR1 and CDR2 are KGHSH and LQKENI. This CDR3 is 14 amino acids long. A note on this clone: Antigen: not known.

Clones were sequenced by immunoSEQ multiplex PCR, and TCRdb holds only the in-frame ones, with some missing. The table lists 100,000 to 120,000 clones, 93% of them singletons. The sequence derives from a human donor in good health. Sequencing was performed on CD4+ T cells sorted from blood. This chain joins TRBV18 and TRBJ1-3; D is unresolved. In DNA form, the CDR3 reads TGTGCCAGCTCACCAGGCCACTCTGGAAACACCATATATTTT. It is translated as CASSPGHSGNTIYF.